The rows below give T cell receptor delta chains drawn from one sample of a study of human gamma delta and Vdelta1 T cells. TCRdb re-called the PCR reads through CATT. Seen here are thousands of delta-chain clones, about two fifths observed once, and the top ten hold 5.5% to 7%. Which antigens these TCRs recognize remains unknown. Sequenced sample: Vdelta1 gamma-delta T cells from blood grown in culture (DOT cells). The receptors were sampled from a human donor in good health. Both conserved end residues are part of each CDR3. Each record gives: J gene, V gene, clone size, D gene, CDR3 protein, CDR3 DNA. A D gene is named only where the DNA matches it firmly. Clone size is stated in some rows and not others, as once, few, many or a class when expanded.

TRDJ1 TRDV1 NA TRDD3 CALGEPIGPHPLLGQLGEGEPTYTDKLIF TGTGCTCTTGGGGAACCAATAGGCCCTCATCCCCTACTGGGGCAACTGGGTGAGGGCGAGCCGACGTACACCGATAAACTCATCTTT
TRDJ1 TRDV1 NA TRDD3 CALGELGNPFARTGGYTRRQGLHTDKLIF TGTGCTCTTGGGGAACTTGGGAACCCATTCGCGCGTACTGGGGGATACACGAGGCGCCAGGGGCTCCACACCGATAAACTCATCTTT
TRDJ1 TRDV1 medium-sized TRDD3 CALGGRLGGSTDKLIF TGTGCTCTTGGGGGCCGACTTGGGGGATCGACCGATAAACTCATCTTT
TRDJ1 TRDV1 NA TRDD3 CALGELNPMGVYWGIRNNTDKLIF TGTGCTCTTGGGGAACTCAATCCTATGGGGGTTTACTGGGGGATACGCAACAACACCGATAAACTCATCTTT
TRDJ1 TRDV1 medium-sized TRDD3 CALGETYWGSIKYTDKLIF TGTGCTCTTGGGGAAACTTACTGGGGGTCTATCAAGTACACCGATAAACTCATCTTT
TRDJ1 TRDV1 NA TRDD3 CALGELPLCLGDRGGPDKLIF TGTGCTCTTGGGGAACTCCCCCTATGCCTGGGGGATAGGGGGGGGCCCGATAAACTCATCTTT
TRDJ1 TRDV1 few TRDD3 CALVSTEGLGDPKYTDKLIF TGTGCTCTTGTTTCTACGGAGGGACTGGGGGACCCCAAGTACACCGATAAACTCATCTTT
TRDJ1 TRDV1 few NA CALGELPTLLPYTGKLIF TGTGCTCTTGGGGAACTACCTACGCTATTACCGTACACCGGTAAACTCATCTTT
TRDJ1 TRDV1 NA NA CARGEPGHIYTDKLIF TGTGCTCGTGGGGAACCTGGGCATATTTACACCGATAAACTCATCTTT
TRDJ1 TRDV1 NA NA CALGERLNSYSALGAPPYTDKLIF TGTGCTCTTGGGGAACGTCTCAATTCCTACTCGGCCTTGGGGGCTCCTCCTTACACCGATAAACTCATCTTT
TRDJ1 TRDV1 medium-sized TRDD3 CALGTPSTAGGYGSDKLIF TGTGCTCTTGGGACCCCATCTACGGCTGGGGGATACGGCTCCGATAAACTCATCTTT
TRDJ1 TRDV1 NA NA CALGDIHNFPTRGIYTDKLIF TGTGCTCTTGGGGACATTCATAACTTTCCTACCCGGGGGATTTATACCGATAAACTCATCTTT
TRDJ1 TRDV1 NA TRDD3 CALGDPTAPMGDGADKLIF TGTGCTCTTGGGGACCCCACCGCACCGATGGGGGATGGCGCCGATAAACTCATCTTT
TRDJ1 TRDV1 NA TRDD3 CALGELTRLLGSAVLGASYTDKLIF TGTGCTCTTGGGGAACTAACCCGGCTCCTAGGCTCGGCGGTGCTGGGGGCCTCTTACACCGATAAACTCATCTTT
TRDJ1 TRDV1 few TRDD3 CALATTRRGIRLGTDKLIF TGTGCTCTTGCCACCACACGAAGGGGGATACGCCTGGGAACCGATAAACTCATCTTT
TRDJ1 TRDV1 NA TRDD3 CALGGVNNWGIEEYTDKLIF TGTGCTCTTGGGGGAGTAAATAACTGGGGGATCGAAGAGTACACCGATAAACTCATCTTT
TRDJ1 TRDV1 NA TRDD3 CALGEPRILGESDKLIF TGTGCTCTTGGGGAACCACGTATACTGGGGGAGAGCGATAAACTCATCTTT
TRDJ2 TRDV3 NA TRDD3 CAFIAPVIPGGTAQLFF TGTGCCTTTATAGCACCCGTGATCCCTGGGGGGACAGCACAACTCTTCTTT
TRDJ1 TRDV1 NA TRDD3 CALGLDSNGGYKGYTDKLIF TGTGCTCTTGGACTAGACTCGAATGGGGGATACAAGGGATACACCGATAAACTCATCTTT
TRDJ1 TRDV1 medium-sized TRDD3 CALGEHLWLLQYDGIRLNDSLDKLIF TGTGCTCTTGGGGAACATCTTTGGCTACTTCAATATGACGGGATACGCCTGAATGATTCTCTCGATAAACTCATCTTT
TRDJ1 TRDV1 large NA CALGATPPKNDKLIF TGTGCTCTTGGGGCAACCCCCCCCAAGAACGATAAACTCATCTTT
TRDJ1 TRDV1 NA TRDD3 CALGEGCLLLGDNIERTDKLIF TGTGCTCTTGGGGAAGGTTGTTTGTTACTGGGGGATAACATAGAGAGGACCGATAAACTCATCTTT
TRDJ1 TRDV1 NA NA CALGEPAWGATDKLIF TGTGCTCTTGGGGAACCGGCATGGGGGGCCACCGATAAACTCATCTTT
TRDJ1 TRDV1 NA TRDD3 CALGGSYATGGYAYRSRVDKLIF TGTGCTCTTGGGGGTTCCTACGCAACCGGGGGATACGCGTATCGATCCCGGGTCGATAAACTCATCTTT
TRDJ1 TRDV1 NA TRDD3 CALGTQPPVGTGGYVLRLIF TGTGCTCTTGGGACGCAACCCCCCGTGGGTACTGGGGGATACGTTTTAAGGCTCATCTTT
TRDJ2 TRDV1 NA TRDD3 CALGDFTFLTGTGGYPLTAQLFF TGTGCTCTTGGGGACTTCACCTTCCTTACGGGTACTGGGGGATACCCTTTGACAGCACAACTCTTCTTT
TRDJ1 TRDV2 NA TRDD3 CACAIDLTGWGIRVDDKLIF TGTGCCTGTGCTATAGACTTGACTGGTTGGGGGATACGAGTGGACGATAAACTCATCTTT
TRDJ1 TRDV3 NA TRDD3 CAFSALGDTDKLIF TGTGCCTTTTCCGCCCTGGGGGATACCGATAAACTCATCTTT
TRDJ1 TRDV1 NA TRDD3 CALGELIRGYWGFSTENTDKLIF TGTGCTCTTGGGGAACTAATCCGGGGCTACTGGGGGTTCTCGACTGAGAACACCGATAAACTCATCTTT
TRDJ1 TRDV1 NA TRDD3 CALGVWNRPSYWGIRWDTDKLIF TGTGCTCTTGGGGTATGGAACCGACCTTCATACTGGGGGATACGCTGGGACACCGATAAACTCATCTTT
TRDJ1 TRDV1 NA NA CALGEKYSRGVYWENTDKLIF TGTGCTCTTGGGGAAAAGTATTCCCGAGGGGTGTATTGGGAAAACACCGATAAACTCATCTTT
TRDJ1 TRDV1 NA TRDD3 CALGEHEWDTRFRMYTDKLIF TGTGCTCTTGGGGAACATGAGTGGGATACGCGTTTTAGGATGTACACCGATAAACTCATCTTT
TRDJ1 TRDV1 NA TRDD3 CALGEAGYWGTLDKLIF TGTGCTCTTGGGGAAGCAGGGTACTGGGGGACCCTCGATAAACTCATCTTT
TRDJ1 TRDV1 few NA CALGEFYTDKLIF TGTGCTCTTGGGGAATTTTACACCGATAAACTCATCTTT
TRDJ1 TRDV1 few NA CALGTILPVNFLVDNGGTDKLIF TGTGCTCTTGGGACTATACTTCCCGTAAATTTCCTGGTGGATAATGGCGGCACCGATAAACTCATCTTT
TRDJ1 TRDV1 NA NA CALGARALLLSTGKLIF TGTGCTCTTGGGGCCCGGGCCCTCCTTTTGAGTACGGGGAAACTCATCTTT
TRDJ1 TRDV1 NA TRDD3 CALGEQGGGYHKLIF TGTGCTCTTGGGGAACAGGGGGGGGGATACCATAAACTCATCTTT
TRDJ1 TRDV1 few TRDD2 CALGEPGLPTTTYSRDNDKLIF TGTGCTCTTGGGGAACCCGGCCTTCCTACGACTACCTACTCGAGAGACAACGATAAACTCATCTTT
TRDJ1 TRDV1 NA TRDD3 CALGPIPTEYWGIPGSDKLIF TGTGCTCTTGGGCCGATTCCTACCGAGTACTGGGGGATACCCGGGTCGGATAAACTCATCTTT
TRDJ1 TRDV1 few NA CALGGHWPKLVTADKLIF TGTGCTCTTGGGGGTCATTGGCCAAAACTGGTTACGGCCGATAAACTCATCTTT
TRDJ1 TRDV1 large TRDD3 CALGEEEMLLRTPEYWGTHTDKLIF TGTGCTCTTGGGGAAGAGGAGATGCTCCTACGTACCCCCGAGTACTGGGGGACCCACACCGATAAACTCATCTTT
TRDJ1 TRDV1 NA NA CALGEGSHWGHDPPDKLIF TGTGCTCTTGGGGAAGGATCCCATTGGGGGCATGACCCACCCGATAAACTCATCTTT
TRDJ1 TRDV1 few TRDD3 CALGPLRHPLLGDTRIHTDKLIF TGTGCTCTTGGGCCGCTCCGGCACCCTTTACTGGGGGATACGCGGATACACACCGATAAACTCATCTTT
TRDJ1 TRDV1 NA TRDD3 CALGKPDRSNYVLGDTADKLIF TGTGCTCTTGGGAAACCCGATCGTTCGAACTACGTACTGGGGGATACGGCCGATAAACTCATCTTT
TRDJ1 TRDV1 NA NA CALGEPLFVPLVMTDKLIF TGTGCTCTTGGGGAACCCCTATTCGTCCCTTTGGTGATGACCGATAAACTCATCTTT
TRDJ1 TRDV1 NA TRDD3 CALGERRLIGLGDTDKLIF TGTGCTCTTGGGGAACGCCGGTTGATCGGACTGGGGGACACCGATAAACTCATCTTT
TRDJ1 TRDV1 NA TRDD3 CALGELSSPNWGIRYTDKLIF TGTGCTCTTGGGGAACTAAGTTCCCCCAACTGGGGGATACGGTACACCGATAAACTCATCTTT
TRDJ1 TRDV1 NA NA CALGGTLRSYHRRGAYTDKLIF TGTGCTCTTGGGGGCACCCTACGCTCATACCATAGGAGGGGGGCGTACACCGATAAACTCATCTTT
TRDJ3 TRDV1 NA NA CALGDSRSYRRDKTPWDTRQMFF TGTGCTCTTGGGGACTCTCGGTCCTACCGGAGGGATAAGACCCCCTGGGACACCCGACAGATGTTTTTC
TRDJ1 TRDV1 NA TRDD3 CALGEEQCEGTDTRPGLGTDKLIF TGTGCTCTTGGGGAAGAACAATGCGAGGGTACGGATACGCGTCCCGGTCTTGGCACCGATAAACTCATCTTT
TRDJ1 TRDV1 few NA CALGELVIPPGPYAPHTDKLIF TGTGCTCTTGGGGAACTAGTGATTCCCCCGGGGCCATACGCCCCACACACCGATAAACTCATCTTT
TRDJ1 TRDV1 few TRDD3 CALGELTYGDTLYTDKLIF TGTGCTCTTGGGGAACTTACCTACGGGGATACCCTATACACCGATAAACTCATCTTT
TRDJ1 TRDV1 few TRDD3 CALGETLPRTNYWGIRRNTDKLIF TGTGCTCTTGGGGAGACGCTGCCCCGAACAAATTACTGGGGGATACGGAGGAACACCGATAAACTCATCTTT
TRDJ1 TRDV1 NA TRDD3 CALGELEEFLVGIRQREGSCKLIF TGTGCTCTTGGGGAACTAGAGGAGTTCCTAGTTGGGATACGCCAACGTGAGGGGTCGTGTAAACTCATCTTT
TRDJ1 TRDV1 NA TRDD3 CALGVHELGELYTDKLIF TGTGCTCTTGGGGTCCACGAGCTGGGGGAGCTCTACACCGATAAACTCATCTTT
TRDJ1 TRDV1 NA NA CALASSVNLRWGSIATDKLIF TGTGCTCTTGCCTCATCGGTTAACCTGAGGTGGGGATCCATCGCAACCGATAAACTCATCTTT